The 4 T cell receptor beta chains listed next were all sequenced from one sample in a study of cytomegalovirus exposure and HLA in healthy donors. The PCR made use of 60 Vbeta and 13 Jbeta primers. The protocol was immunoSEQ multiplex PCR, while the TCRdb copy is restricted to in-frame clones and leaves out a portion. The data show about 150,000 clones, roughly three quarters seen once. The sequenced sample consisted of PBMCs. The receptors originated from a man aged 25 to 45 in good health and CMV-seropositive.

The V call is TRBV28, the J call TRBJ2-5; no firm D call. The CDR3 has 13 residues. V dropped 3 bases and J dropped 2 bases, with 7 bases sitting between them. Germline V CDR1 and CDR2: MDHEN, SYDVKM. The DNA of the CDR3 is TGTGCCAGCAGTTTGGGCAGACAAGAGACCCAGTACTTC. Residues: CASSLGRQETQYF.

This chain links TRBV9 with TRBJ2-3, with D perhaps matching TRBD2 (6 bases). The ends were cut back, 4 bases at V and 3 bases at J, with 12 bases in the middle. CDR3 length equals 14 residues. Germline lookup yields CDR1 SGDLS and CDR2 YYNGEE. CDR3 nucleotide sequence: TGTGCCAGCAGCCAGCTCGGGGGAACAGATACGCAGTATTTT. Translated: CASSQLGGTDTQYF.

The chain joins TRBV14 to TRBJ2-7; D is possibly TRBD2 (5 bases). This CDR3 contains 15 residues. CDR1 and CDR2 (germline): SGHDN, FVKESK. Trimming cost V 0 bases and J 3 bases, with 12 bases left between them. CDR3 amino acids: CASSQEPGKSYEQYF. For the CDR3, the DNA is TGTGCCAGCAGCCAAGAGCCCGGGAAGAGCTACGAGCAGTACTTC.

The rearrangement uses TRBV15 and TRBJ1-5; 7 nucleotides align to TRBD1. With V trimmed by 4 bases and J by 6 bases, 9 bases remained unmatched. The CDR3 has 15 amino acids. CDR1 and CDR2 from the germline V gene are LNHNV and YYDKDF (reference sequence). CDR3 sequence reads: CATSKLTGASQPQHF. DNA for the CDR3: TGTGCCACCAGCAAATTAACAGGGGCGAGTCAGCCCCAGCATTTT.